This entry lists 10 T cell receptor beta chains sequenced from one sample in a study of T cell responses to AZD1222 COVID-19 vaccine. The table came from immunoSEQ multiplex PCR; TCRdb's copy has only in-frame clones and leaves some out. The table has about 140,000 clones, about 89% seen once. The sequences come from peripheral blood, collected on day 0 of AZD1222 vaccination. The receptors originated from an adult in good health.

V gene TRBV7-2 combines with J gene TRBJ2-3; D gene unclear. Germline loops: CDR1 SGHTA, CDR2 FQGNSA. This CDR3 is built from 13 residues. Trimming took off 1 base at V and 2 bases at J, with 4 bases between the two ends. Written as DNA, the CDR3 is TGTGCCAGCAGCTTAGTGACCACAGATACGCAGTATTTT. Its translation is CASSLVTTDTQYF.

This chain connects TRBV6-2 or TRBV6-3 to TRBJ2-2; either TRBD1 or TRBD2 may fit D (5 bases each). CDR3 length: 14 residues. Germline assignment: CDR1 MNHEY and CDR2 SVGEGT. Deletions cut 6 bases from V and 1 base from J, with 9 bases between. The DNA of the CDR3 is TGTGCCAGCAGCCGGGACGGGAACACCGGGGAGCTGTTTTTT. As protein: CASSRDGNTGELFF.

This chain connects TRBV6-5 to TRBJ2-2, with D perhaps being TRBD1 or TRBD2 (5 bases each). The CDR3 consists of 16 residues. Germline V gene sequence: CDR1 MNHEY, CDR2 SVGAGI. The V end was cut by 4 bases, the J end by 7 bases, with 19 bases between. CDR3 nucleotides: TGTGCCAGCAGTTTTCGGGGACCTGCCGGAGGCGGGGAGCTGTTTTTT. Protein product: CASSFRGPAGGGELFF.

The chain uses TRBV27 and TRBJ1-1; D possibly corresponds to TRBD1 (5 bases). Germline-derived CDR1 and CDR2 are MNHEY and SMNVEV (reference sequence). The CDR3 sequence is 15 residues long. Trimming took 5 bases from V and 7 from J, leaving 20 bases between them. The CDR3 nucleotides read TGTGCCAGCAGTATCGAACCGGGACCTCGTGGTGAAGCTTTCTTT. Translation gives CASSIEPGPRGEAFF.

This chain links TRBV7-8 with TRBJ1-1; TRBD1 matches at 9 bases. Germline lookup yields CDR1 SGHVS and CDR2 FQNEAQ. This CDR3 is 15 amino acids long. The V segment lost 5 bases and the J segment 10 bases; nucleotides outside the gene matches: 14. The CDR3 sequence: CASSTLETGGWGAFF. The CDR3 region has the DNA TGTGCCAGCAGCACTCTCGAGACAGGGGGATGGGGAGCTTTCTTT. Filled out from reference TRBV7-8 and TRBJ1-1, the complete variable domain reads GAGVSQSPRYKVAKRGQDVALRCDPISGHVSLFWYQQALGQGPEFLTYFQNEAQLDKSGLPSDRFFAERPEGSVSTLKIQRTQQEDSAVYLCASSTLETGGWGAFFGQGTRLTVV.

The gene calls are TRBV7-2 and TRBJ2-1; 9 bases match TRBD2. CDR3 length: 15 amino acids. The V segment lost 5 bases and the J segment 9 bases; nucleotides outside the gene matches: 11. Germline assignment: CDR1 SGHTA and CDR2 FQGNSA. CDR3 nucleotide sequence: TGTGCCAGCAGCCCCGGGACTAGCTTATCTAGTGAGCAGTTCTTC. Protein sequence: CASSPGTSLSSEQFF.

The genes are TRBV7-8 and TRBJ1-5; tentative D call: TRBD1 (6 bases). The ends were cut back, 4 bases at V and 4 bases at J, with 8 bases in the middle. CDR3 length equals 13 residues. Germline V gene data show CDR1 as SGHVS and CDR2 as FQNEAQ. The CDR3 nucleotides are TGTGCCAGCAGCTCCACAGGGAATCAGCCCCAGCATTTT. Amino acids: CASSSTGNQPQHF.

The chain links TRBV6-5 to TRBJ2-7; D might be TRBD1 or TRBD2, each matching 5 bases. The CDR3 loop spans 13 amino acids. Per the germline V gene, CDR1 is MNHEY and CDR2 is SVGAGI. The CDR3 DNA is TGTGACTCACTTCTTCGCAGGGAGATCGAGCAGTACTTC. This sequence encodes CDSLLRREIEQYF.

The rearrangement joins TRBV19 to TRBJ1-4, with 8 bases identical to TRBD1. The J segment lost 3 bases and the V segment lost 6 bases, leaving 3 bases of the junction unmatched. The CDR3 length is 14 residues. CDR1 and CDR2 (germline): LNHDA, SQIVND (reference sequence). CDR3 residues: CASRTGAANEKLFF. The CDR3 bases are TGTGCCAGTAGGACAGGGGCGGCTAATGAAAAACTGTTTTTT.

This rearrangement joins TRBV29-1 to TRBJ2-2; weak D call: TRBD1 (6 bases). Germline V CDR1 and CDR2: SQVTM, ANQGSEA. V gave up 4 bases and J gave up 4 bases, with 13 bases separating them. The CDR3 totals 14 residues. Written as DNA, the CDR3 is TGCAGCGTTGTCCCAGGGGTCCCCACCGGGGAGCTGTTTTTT. It yields the protein CSVVPGVPTGELFF.